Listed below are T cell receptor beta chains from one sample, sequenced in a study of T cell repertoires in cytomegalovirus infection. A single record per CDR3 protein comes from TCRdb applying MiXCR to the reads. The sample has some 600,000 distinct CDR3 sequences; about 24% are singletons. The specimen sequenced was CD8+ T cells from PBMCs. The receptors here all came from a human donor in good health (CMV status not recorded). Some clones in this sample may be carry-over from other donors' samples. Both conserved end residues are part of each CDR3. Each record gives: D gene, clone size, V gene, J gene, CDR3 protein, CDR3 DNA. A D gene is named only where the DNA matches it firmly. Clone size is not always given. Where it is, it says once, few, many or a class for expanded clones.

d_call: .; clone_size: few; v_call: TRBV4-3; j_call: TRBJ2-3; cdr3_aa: CASSQGTLTSTDTQYF; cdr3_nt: TGCGCCAGCAGCCAAGGGACATTAACTAGCACAGATACGCAGTATTTT
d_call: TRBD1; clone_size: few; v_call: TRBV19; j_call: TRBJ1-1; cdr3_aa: CASSMGTESTEAFF; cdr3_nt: TGTGCCAGTAGTATGGGGACAGAGAGCACTGAAGCTTTCTTT
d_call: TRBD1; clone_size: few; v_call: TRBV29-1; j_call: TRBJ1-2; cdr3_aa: CSVPGQGGNDGYTF; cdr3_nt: TGCAGCGTGCCTGGACAGGGAGGAAACGATGGCTACACCTTC
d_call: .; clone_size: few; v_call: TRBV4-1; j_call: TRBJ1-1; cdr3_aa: CASSHDVGTEAFF; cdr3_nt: TGCGCCAGCAGCCATGATGTCGGGACTGAAGCTTTCTTT
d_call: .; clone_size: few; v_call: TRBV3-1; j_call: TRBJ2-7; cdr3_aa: CASSPAEGSYEQYF; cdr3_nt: TGTGCCAGCAGCCCAGCAGAGGGCTCCTACGAGCAGTACTTC
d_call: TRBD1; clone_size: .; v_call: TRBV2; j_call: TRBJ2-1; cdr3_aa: CASSEAYGQGWSSYNEQFF; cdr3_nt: TGTGCCAGCAGTGAAGCTTACGGACAGGGGTGGAGCTCCTACAATGAGCAGTTCTTC
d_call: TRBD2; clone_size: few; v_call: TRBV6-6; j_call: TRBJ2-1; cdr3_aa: CASTPGTSVNEQFF; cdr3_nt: TGTGCCAGCACCCCGGGTACTAGCGTCAATGAGCAGTTCTTC
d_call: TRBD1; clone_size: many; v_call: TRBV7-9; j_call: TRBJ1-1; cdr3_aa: CASSYGDRGPGTEAFF; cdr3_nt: TGTGCCAGCAGCTACGGGGACAGGGGGCCTGGCACTGAAGCTTTCTTT
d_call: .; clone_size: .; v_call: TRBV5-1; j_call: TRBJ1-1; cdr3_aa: CASSFAGPDTEAFF; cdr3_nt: TGCGCCAGCAGCTTTGCGGGACCCGACACTGAAGCTTTCTTT
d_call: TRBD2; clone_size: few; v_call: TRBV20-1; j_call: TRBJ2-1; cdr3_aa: CSAMGGVTLNEEQFF; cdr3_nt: TGCAGTGCAATGGGGGGGGTGACGCTTAATGAAGAGCAGTTCTTC
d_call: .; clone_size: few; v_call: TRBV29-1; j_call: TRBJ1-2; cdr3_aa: CSVEDPGTLGPFGYTF; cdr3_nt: TGCAGCGTTGAAGATCCCGGGACGTTAGGGCCCTTTGGCTACACCTTC
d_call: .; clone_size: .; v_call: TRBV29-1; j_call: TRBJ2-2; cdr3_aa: CSVEVGRDTGELFF; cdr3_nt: TGCAGCGTTGAAGTCGGGCGGGACACCGGGGAGCTGTTTTTT
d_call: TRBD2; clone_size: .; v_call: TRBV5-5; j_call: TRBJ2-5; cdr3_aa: CASSLEAGGRQETQYF; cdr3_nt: TGTGCCAGCAGCTTGGAGGCGGGGGGTAGACAAGAGACCCAGTACTTC
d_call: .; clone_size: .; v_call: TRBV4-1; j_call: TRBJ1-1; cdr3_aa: CASSQDVHPGTEAFF; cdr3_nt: TGCGCCAGCAGCCAAGATGTACACCCAGGGACTGAAGCTTTCTTT
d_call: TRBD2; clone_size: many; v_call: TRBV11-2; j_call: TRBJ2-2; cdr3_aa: CASSLQAGGLNGELFF; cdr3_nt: TGTGCCAGCAGCTTACAAGCGGGGGGGCTTAACGGGGAGCTGTTTTTT
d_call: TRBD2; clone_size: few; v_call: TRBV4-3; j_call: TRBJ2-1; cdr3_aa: CASSQKNSGGVGNEQFF; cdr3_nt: TGCGCCAGCAGCCAAAAAAATAGCGGGGGGGTGGGAAATGAGCAGTTCTTC